This TCR beta chain comes out of a study of shared clonotypes between healthy human individuals. Comment on this clone: The antigen remains unidentified.

General study results and limits: It was anticipated that sequencing depth would influence how many clonotypes donors shared.

With 6 bases removed from V and 8 bases from J, the gap between germline ends came to 14 bases. The CDR3 spans 13 residues. CDR1 and CDR2 (germline): MNHNS, SASEGT. Tens of thousands of T cell genomes (about 0.2 ug DNA) went into each sorted-subset replicate. Data came from immunoSEQ multiplex PCR; TCRdb stores just in-frame clones and leaves some out. The sample holds roughly 2.2 million clones, approximately 95% seen once. This chain uses TRBV6-1 with TRBJ2-1; D is unclear. Sequencing used naive CD4+ T cells from PBMCs. The subset denotes: CD45RA+ positively selected. The receptor's source is a man between 18 and 29 years old in good health. Some clones in this sample may be carry-over from other donors' samples. CDR3: CASSPPRFYEQFF. The DNA of the CDR3 is TGTGCCAGCAGCCCTCCGAGGTTCTATGAGCAGTTCTTC.